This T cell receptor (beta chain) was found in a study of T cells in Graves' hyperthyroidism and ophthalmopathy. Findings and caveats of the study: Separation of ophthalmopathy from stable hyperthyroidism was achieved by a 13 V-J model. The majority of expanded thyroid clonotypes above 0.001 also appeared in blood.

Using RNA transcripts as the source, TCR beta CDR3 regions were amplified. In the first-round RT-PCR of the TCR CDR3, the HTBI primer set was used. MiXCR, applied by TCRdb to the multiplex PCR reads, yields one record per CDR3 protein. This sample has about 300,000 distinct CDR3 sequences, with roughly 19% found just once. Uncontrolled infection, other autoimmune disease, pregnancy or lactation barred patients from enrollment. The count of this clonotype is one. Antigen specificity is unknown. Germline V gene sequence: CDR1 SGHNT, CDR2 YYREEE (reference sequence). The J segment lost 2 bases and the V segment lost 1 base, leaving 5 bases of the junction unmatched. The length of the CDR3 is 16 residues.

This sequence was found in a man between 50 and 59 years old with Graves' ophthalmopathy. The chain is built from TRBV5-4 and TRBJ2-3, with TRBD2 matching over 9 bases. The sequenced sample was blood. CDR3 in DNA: TGTGCCAGCAGCTTGCGGCTAGCGGGGTCCACAGATACGCAGTATTTT. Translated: CASSLRLAGSTDTQYF.